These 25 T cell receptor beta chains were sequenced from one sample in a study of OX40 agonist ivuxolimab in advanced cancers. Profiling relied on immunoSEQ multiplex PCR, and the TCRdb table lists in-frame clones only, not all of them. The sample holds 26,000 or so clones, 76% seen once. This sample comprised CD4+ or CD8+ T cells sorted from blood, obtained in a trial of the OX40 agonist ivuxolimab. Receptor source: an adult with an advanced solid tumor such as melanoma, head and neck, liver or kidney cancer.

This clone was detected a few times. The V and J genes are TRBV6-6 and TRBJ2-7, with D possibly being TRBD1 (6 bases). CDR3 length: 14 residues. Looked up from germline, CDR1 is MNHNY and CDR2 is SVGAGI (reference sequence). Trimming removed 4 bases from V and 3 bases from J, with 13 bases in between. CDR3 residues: CASSSPPDSYEQYF. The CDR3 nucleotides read TGTGCCAGCAGTTCTCCCCCGGACAGCTACGAGCAGTACTTC.

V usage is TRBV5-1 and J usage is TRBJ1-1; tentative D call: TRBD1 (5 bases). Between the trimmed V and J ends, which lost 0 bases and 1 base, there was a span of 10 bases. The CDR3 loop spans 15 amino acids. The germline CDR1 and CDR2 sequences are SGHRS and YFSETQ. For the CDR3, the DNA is TGCGCCAGCAGCTTGGTGCAGGGACGGAACACTGAAGCTTTCTTT. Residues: CASSLVQGRNTEAFF. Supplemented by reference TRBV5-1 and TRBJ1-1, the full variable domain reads KAGVTQTPRYLIKTRGQQVTLSCSPISGHRSVSWYQQTPGQGLQFLFEYFSETQRNKGNFPGRFSGRQFSNSRSEMNVSTLELGDSALYLCASSLVQGRNTEAFFGQGTRLTVV.

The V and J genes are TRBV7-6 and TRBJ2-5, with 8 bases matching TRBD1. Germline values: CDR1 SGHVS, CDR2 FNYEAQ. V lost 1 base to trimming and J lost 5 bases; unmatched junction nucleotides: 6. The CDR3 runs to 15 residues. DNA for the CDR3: TGTGCCAGCAGCTTAGGGACAGGGATTAAGGAGACCCAGTACTTC. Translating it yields CASSLGTGIKETQYF.

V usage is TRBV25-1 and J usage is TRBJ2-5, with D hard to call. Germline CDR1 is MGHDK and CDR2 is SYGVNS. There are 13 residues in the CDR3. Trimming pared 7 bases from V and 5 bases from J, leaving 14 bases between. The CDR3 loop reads CASNQNLEETQYF. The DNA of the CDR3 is TGTGCCAGCAACCAAAACTTAGAGGAGACCCAGTACTTC.

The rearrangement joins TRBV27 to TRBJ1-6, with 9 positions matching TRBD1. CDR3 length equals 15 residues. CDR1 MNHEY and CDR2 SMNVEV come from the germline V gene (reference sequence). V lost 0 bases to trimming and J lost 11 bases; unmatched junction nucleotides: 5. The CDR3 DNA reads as TGTGCCAGCAGTTTATCGGGGGACAGGGCGACACCCCTCCACTTT. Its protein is CASSLSGDRATPLHF.

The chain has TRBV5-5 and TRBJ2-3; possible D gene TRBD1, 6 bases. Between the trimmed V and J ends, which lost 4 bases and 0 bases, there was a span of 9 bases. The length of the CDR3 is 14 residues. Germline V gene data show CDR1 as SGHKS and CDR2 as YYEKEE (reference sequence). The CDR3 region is CASSRTVSTDTQYF. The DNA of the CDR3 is TGTGCCAGCAGCCGGACAGTTAGCACAGATACGCAGTATTTT.

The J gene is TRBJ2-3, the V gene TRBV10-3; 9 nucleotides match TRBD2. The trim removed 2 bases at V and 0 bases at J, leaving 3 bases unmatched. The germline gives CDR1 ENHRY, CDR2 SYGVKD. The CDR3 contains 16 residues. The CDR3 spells CAISESLAGSTDTQYF. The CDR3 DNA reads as TGTGCCATCAGTGAGAGTCTAGCGGGGAGCACAGATACGCAGTATTTT.

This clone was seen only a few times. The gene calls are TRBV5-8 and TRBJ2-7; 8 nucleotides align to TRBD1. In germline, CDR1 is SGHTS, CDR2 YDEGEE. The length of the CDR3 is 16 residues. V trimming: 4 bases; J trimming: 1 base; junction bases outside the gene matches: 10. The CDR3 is CASSRLNNRGSYEQYF. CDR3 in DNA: TGTGCCAGCAGCCGCCTTAATAACAGGGGGTCCTACGAGCAGTACTTC.

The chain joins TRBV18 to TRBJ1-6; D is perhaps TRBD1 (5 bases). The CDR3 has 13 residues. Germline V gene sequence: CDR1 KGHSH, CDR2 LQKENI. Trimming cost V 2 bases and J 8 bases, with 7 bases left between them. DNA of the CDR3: TGTGCCAGCTCACCAGGGACGTATTCACCCCTCCACTTT. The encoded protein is CASSPGTYSPLHF.

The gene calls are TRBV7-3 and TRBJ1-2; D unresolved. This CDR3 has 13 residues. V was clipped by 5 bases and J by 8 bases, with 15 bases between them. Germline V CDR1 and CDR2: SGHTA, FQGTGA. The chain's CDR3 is CASSADNAGGYTF. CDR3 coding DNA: TGTGCCAGCAGCGCAGACAACGCGGGAGGCTACACCTTC.

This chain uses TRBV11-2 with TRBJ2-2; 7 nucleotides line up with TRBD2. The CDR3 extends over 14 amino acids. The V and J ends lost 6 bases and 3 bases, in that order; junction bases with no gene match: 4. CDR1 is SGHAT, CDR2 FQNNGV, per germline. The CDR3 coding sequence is TGTGCCAGCAGTCAAAGCGGGGACACCGGGGAGCTGTTTTTT. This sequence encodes CASSQSGDTGELFF.

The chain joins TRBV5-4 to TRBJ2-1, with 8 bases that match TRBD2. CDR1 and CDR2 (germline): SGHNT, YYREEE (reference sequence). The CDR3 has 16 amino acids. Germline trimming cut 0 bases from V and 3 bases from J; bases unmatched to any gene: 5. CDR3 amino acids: CASSLAGGGRYNEQFF. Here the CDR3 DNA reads TGTGCCAGCAGCTTGGCCGGCGGGGGGCGCTACAATGAGCAGTTCTTC.

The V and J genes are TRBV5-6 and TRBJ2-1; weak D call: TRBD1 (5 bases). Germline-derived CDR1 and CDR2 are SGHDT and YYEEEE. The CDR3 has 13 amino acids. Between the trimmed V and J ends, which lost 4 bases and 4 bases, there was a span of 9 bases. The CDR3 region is CASSRRQYNEQFF. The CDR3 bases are TGTGCCAGCAGCAGGCGACAGTACAATGAGCAGTTCTTC.

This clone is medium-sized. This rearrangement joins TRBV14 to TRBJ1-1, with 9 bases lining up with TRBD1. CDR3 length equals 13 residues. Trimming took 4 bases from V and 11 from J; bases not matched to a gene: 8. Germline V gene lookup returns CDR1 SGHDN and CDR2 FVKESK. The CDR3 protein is CASSRQGGRWAFF. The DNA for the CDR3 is TGTGCCAGCAGCCGACAGGGGGGAAGGTGGGCTTTCTTT.

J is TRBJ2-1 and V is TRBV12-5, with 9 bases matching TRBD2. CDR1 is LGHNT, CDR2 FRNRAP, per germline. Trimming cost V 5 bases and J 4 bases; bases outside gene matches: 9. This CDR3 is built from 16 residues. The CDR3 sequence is CASGLRLAEVYNEQFF. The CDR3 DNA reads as TGTGCTAGTGGTCTACGACTAGCGGAGGTTTACAATGAGCAGTTCTTC.

The CDR3 DNA reads as TGTGCCAGCAGCATCGCCGACCGGGGTACGCAGTATTTT. Its protein is CASSIADRGTQYF. V and J are TRBV7-3 and TRBJ2-3; tentative D call: TRBD2 (5 bases). With 5 bases removed from V and 8 bases from J, the gap between germline ends came to 14 bases. Germline loops: CDR1 SGHTA, CDR2 FQGTGA. The length of the CDR3 is 13 residues. Full variable domain (missing parts from reference TRBV7-3 and TRBJ2-3): GAGVSQTPSNKVTEKGKYVELRCDPISGHTALYWYRQSLGQGPEFLIYFQGTGAADDSGLPNDRFFAVRPEGSVSTLKIQRTERGDSAVYLCASSIADRGTQYFGPGTRLTVL.

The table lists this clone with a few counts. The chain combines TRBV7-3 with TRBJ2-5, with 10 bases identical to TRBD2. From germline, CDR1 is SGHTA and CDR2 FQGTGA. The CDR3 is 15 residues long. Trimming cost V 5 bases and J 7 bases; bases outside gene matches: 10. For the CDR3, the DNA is TGTGCCAGCAGCCCTAGCGGGGGATCCTATGGGACCCAGTACTTC. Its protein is CASSPSGGSYGTQYF.

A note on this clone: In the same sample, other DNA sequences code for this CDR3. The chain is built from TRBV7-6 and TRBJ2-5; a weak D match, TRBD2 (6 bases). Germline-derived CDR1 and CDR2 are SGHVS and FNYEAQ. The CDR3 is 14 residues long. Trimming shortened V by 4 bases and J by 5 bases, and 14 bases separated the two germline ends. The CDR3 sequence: CASSSRGAGETQYF. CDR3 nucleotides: TGTGCCAGCAGCTCGCGCGGGGCTGGGGAGACCCAGTACTTC.

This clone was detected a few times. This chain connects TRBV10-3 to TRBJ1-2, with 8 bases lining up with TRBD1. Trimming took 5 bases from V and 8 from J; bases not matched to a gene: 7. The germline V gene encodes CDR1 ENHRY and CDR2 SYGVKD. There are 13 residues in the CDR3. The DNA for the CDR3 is TGTGCCATCAGTCACAGGACAGGGATCGGCTACACCTTC. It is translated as CAISHRTGIGYTF.

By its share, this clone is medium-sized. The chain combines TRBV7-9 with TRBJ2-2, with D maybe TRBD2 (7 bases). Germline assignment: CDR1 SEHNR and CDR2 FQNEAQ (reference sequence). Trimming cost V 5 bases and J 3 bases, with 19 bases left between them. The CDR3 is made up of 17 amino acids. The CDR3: CASSATRGLDYTGELFF. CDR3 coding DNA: TGTGCCAGCAGCGCCACGCGGGGGCTTGATTACACCGGGGAGCTGTTTTTT.

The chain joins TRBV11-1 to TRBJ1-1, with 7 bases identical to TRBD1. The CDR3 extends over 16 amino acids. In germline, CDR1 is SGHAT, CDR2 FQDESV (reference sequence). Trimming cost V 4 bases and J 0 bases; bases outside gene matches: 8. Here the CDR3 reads CASSWTGTALNTEAFF. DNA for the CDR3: TGTGCCAGCAGCTGGACCGGGACAGCACTGAACACTGAAGCTTTCTTT. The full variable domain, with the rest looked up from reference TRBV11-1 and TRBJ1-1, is EAEVAQSPRYKITEKSQAVAFWCDPISGHATLYWYRQILGQGPELLVQFQDESVVDDSQLPKDRFSAERLKGVDSTLKIQPAELGDSAMYLCASSWTGTALNTEAFFGQGTRLTVV.

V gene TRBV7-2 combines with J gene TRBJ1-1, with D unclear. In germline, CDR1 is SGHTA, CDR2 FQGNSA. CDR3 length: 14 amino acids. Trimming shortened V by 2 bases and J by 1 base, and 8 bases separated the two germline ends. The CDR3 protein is CASSLFKENTEAFF. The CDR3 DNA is TGTGCCAGCAGCTTATTTAAGGAGAACACTGAAGCTTTCTTT.

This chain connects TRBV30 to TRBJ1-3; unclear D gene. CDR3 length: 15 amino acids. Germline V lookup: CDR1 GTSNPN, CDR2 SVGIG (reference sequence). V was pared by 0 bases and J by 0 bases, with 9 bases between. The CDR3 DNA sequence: TGTGCCTGGAGTGTACGCGGCAGCTCTGGAAACACCATATATTTT. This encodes CAWSVRGSSGNTIYF. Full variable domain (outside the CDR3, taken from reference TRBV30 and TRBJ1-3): SQTIHQWPATLVQPVGSPLSLECTVEGTSNPNLYWYRQAAGRGLQLLFYSVGIGQISSEVPQNLSASRPQDRQFILSSKKLLLSDSGFYLCAWSVRGSSGNTIYFGEGSWLTVV.

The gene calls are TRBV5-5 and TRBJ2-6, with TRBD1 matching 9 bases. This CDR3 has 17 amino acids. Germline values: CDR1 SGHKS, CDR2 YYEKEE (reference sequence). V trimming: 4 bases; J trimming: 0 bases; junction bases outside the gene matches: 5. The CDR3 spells CASSRDRVSSGANVLTF. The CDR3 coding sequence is TGTGCCAGCAGCCGGGACAGGGTTTCCTCTGGGGCCAACGTCCTGACTTTC. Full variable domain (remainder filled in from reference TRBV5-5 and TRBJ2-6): DAGVTQSPTHLIKTRGQQVTLRCSPISGHKSVSWYQQVLGQGPQFIFQYYEKEERGRGNFPDRFSARQFPNYSSELNVNALLLGDSALYLCASSRDRVSSGANVLTFGAGSRLTVL.

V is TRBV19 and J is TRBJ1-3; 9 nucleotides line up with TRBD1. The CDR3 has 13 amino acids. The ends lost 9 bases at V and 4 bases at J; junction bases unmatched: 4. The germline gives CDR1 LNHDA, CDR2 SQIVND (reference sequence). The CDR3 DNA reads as TGTGCCAGCCGGACAGGGGTAGGAAACACCATATATTTT. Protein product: CASRTGVGNTIYF.